This TCR beta chain appears in the sequencing data of a study of blood T cell repertoires in COVID-19. On the study more broadly: Researchers got acute and convalescent COVID-19 samples from the United States, Italy and Spain. PBMCs, B-cell-depleted T cells, or T cells provided the cDNA or gDNA that made up the material.

Authors' processing steps: How many nucleated cells were present was estimated from reference gene primer amplification. Assay used: immunoSEQ multiplex PCR; TCRdb lists only in-frame clones, some missing. V and J calls and clone size are given by that table; D and trimming were obtained from the DNA. The profile shows approximately 130,000 clones, roughly 71% of them singletons. Germline lookup yields CDR1 LNHNV and CDR2 YYDKDF (reference sequence). The CDR3 loop spans 15 amino acids. V lost 5 bases to trimming and J lost 8 bases; unmatched junction nucleotides: 8. The chain links TRBV15 to TRBJ2-1, with 11 nucleotides matching TRBD1. This receptor was obtained from an elderly man with acute or convalescent COVID-19. Sequencing input: peripheral blood. The CDR3 coding sequence is TGTGCCACCAGCCTCGGGACAGGGGGGCTATATGAGCAGTTCTTC. This gives the protein CATSLGTGGLYEQFF.